These T cell receptor beta chains were read from a single sample in a study of CD8+ T cells in alopecia areata. Clones were sequenced by immunoSEQ multiplex PCR, and TCRdb holds only the in-frame ones, with some missing. Here the sample spans fewer than 100,000 clones, 61% being singletons. Sequenced here: CD8+ T cells sorted from blood, sampled at week 4, from a patient treated with tofacitinib. The receptors shown here come from a human donor with alopecia areata. The CDR3 runs from the conserved cysteine through the conserved F or W. D genes are given only for firm matches. The size entry is marked missing in some rows and otherwise reads once, few, many or a size class.

TRBV29-1	NA	few	TRBJ2-2	TGCAGCGCCGTGGACTCCGGGATTACCGGGGAGCTGTTTTTT	CSAVDSGITGELFF
TRBV27	NA	few	TRBJ2-5	TGTGCCAGCAGTTCGTTGGGGGGCGAGGAGACCCAGTACTTC	CASSSLGGEETQYF
TRBV5-1	NA	NA	TRBJ1-1	TGCGCCAGCAGCCTTCAGGGATTCGACACTGAAGCTTTCTTT	CASSLQGFDTEAFF
TRBV9	NA	NA	TRBJ1-2	TGTGCCAGCAGCTTCTTACAGGGAAGGGACTATGGCTACACCTTC	CASSFLQGRDYGYTF
TRBV15	TRBD2	NA	TRBJ2-5	TGTGCCACCAGCAGAGGAACTAGCGGGGGAGAGACCCAGTACTTC	CATSRGTSGGETQYF
TRBV5-1	NA	NA	TRBJ2-7	TGCGCCAGCAGCTTGGACAGGGCGGTTGGCTACGAGCAGTACTTC	CASSLDRAVGYEQYF
TRBV27	NA	NA	TRBJ1-2	TGTGCCAGCAGTTTAGGGGGGTCCTATGGCTACACCTTC	CASSLGGSYGYTF
TRBV4-1	NA	few	TRBJ2-7	TGCGCCAGCAGCCAAATCCCCGGGACTTCGACCTACGAGCAGTACTTC	CASSQIPGTSTYEQYF
TRBV27	NA	few	TRBJ2-7	TGTGCCAGCAGTTCCAATTTCGGCTACGAGCAGTACTTC	CASSSNFGYEQYF
TRBV9	NA	NA	TRBJ2-1	TGTGCCAGCAGCGTTTACGGGAGCTCCTACAATGAGCAGTTCTTC	CASSVYGSSYNEQFF
TRBV6-5	TRBD2	NA	TRBJ2-1	TGTGCCAGCAGTTCCCTAGCGGGAGATGAGCAGTTCTTC	CASSSLAGDEQFF
TRBV5-1	NA	few	TRBJ2-1	TGCGCCAGCAGACTAGCACCAAGCTCCTACAATGAGCAGTTCTTC	CASRLAPSSYNEQFF
TRBV7-2	TRBD1	NA	TRBJ2-5	TGTGCCAGCAGCTTCGGGACAGGGGCACTAGGAGCCCAAGAGACCCAGTACTTC	CASSFGTGALGAQETQYF
TRBV9	NA	NA	TRBJ2-7	TGTGCCAGCAGCGAGTGGTGGGGGGCCTACGAGCAGTACTTC	CASSEWWGAYEQYF
TRBV4-1	TRBD2	NA	TRBJ2-7	TGCGCCAGCAGCCAAGGGGCTAGCGGGGGCATCTACGAGCAGTACTTC	CASSQGASGGIYEQYF
TRBV6-5	TRBD2	NA	TRBJ2-5	TGTGCCAGCACCGGGACTAGCGCTCCGGAAGAGACCCAGTACTTC	CASTGTSAPEETQYF
TRBV5-4	NA	NA	TRBJ1-1	TGTGCCAGCAGCTTGGGCACAGGGTCTTCGTCTGAAGCTTTCTTT	CASSLGTGSSSEAFF
TRBV4-1	TRBD1	once	TRBJ2-1	TGCGCCAGCAGCCGAGCAGGGGGCAATGAGCAGTTCTTC	CASSRAGGNEQFF
TRBV27	NA	NA	TRBJ2-3	TGTGCCAGCAGGGCCGGGGGATCGCAGTATTTT	CASRAGGSQYF
TRBV30	TRBD1	NA	TRBJ2-1	TGTGCCTGGCGGGACAGGGGCTCCTACAATGAGCAGTTCTTC	CAWRDRGSYNEQFF
TRBV4-1	TRBD2	few	TRBJ2-3	TGCGCCAGCAGCCTAACCCCCGGAGGTAGCGGGGCTATCACAGATACGCAGTATTTT	CASSLTPGGSGAITDTQYF
TRBV7-2	NA	NA	TRBJ2-7	TGTGCCAGCAGCTTACTAAAGATCTCCTACGAGCAGTACTTC	CASSLLKISYEQYF
TRBV29-1	TRBD1	few	TRBJ1-2	TGCAGCGTTCTTCTCGACAGGGGCGAGGGTTATGGCTACACCTTC	CSVLLDRGEGYGYTF
TRBV29-1	NA	NA	TRBJ1-5	TGCAGCGTTGAAGAAGGGGCTGGCAATCAGCCCCAGCATTTT	CSVEEGAGNQPQHF
TRBV5-1	TRBD2	NA	TRBJ2-7	TGCGCCAGCAGCGCGACTAGCGGGGGGATCTTCTCCTACGAGCAGTACTTC	CASSATSGGIFSYEQYF
TRBV27	NA	NA	TRBJ2-4	TGTGCCAGCAGAGGCCTAGGTTTGGACATTCAGTACTTC	CASRGLGLDIQYF
TRBV11-2	TRBD2	NA	TRBJ2-1	TGTGCCAGCAGTCGGGAGGGCAACAATGAGCAGCTCTTC	CASSREGNNEQLF
TRBV29-1	NA	NA	TRBJ1-1	TGCAGCGTTGAGGGGGCGGTGGCTGAAGCTTTCTTT	CSVEGAVAEAFF
TRBV27	NA	few	TRBJ2-7	TGTGCCAGCAGTTTTATGGGGGGTAAATTCTCCTACGAGCAGTACTTC	CASSFMGGKFSYEQYF
TRBV5-1	TRBD2	few	TRBJ2-5	TGCGCCAGCAGCCAAGATGGGCGGGGGAGCCAAGAGACCCAGTACTTC	CASSQDGRGSQETQYF
TRBV27	NA	NA	TRBJ2-7	TGTGCCAGCAGCAGCTCCTACGAGCAGTACTTC	CASSSSYEQYF
TRBV29-1	NA	NA	TRBJ1-2	TGCAGCGTTGAGTACAGCGACTATGGCTACACCTTC	CSVEYSDYGYTF
TRBV7-9	TRBD2	NA	TRBJ2-1	TGTGCCAGCAGCTCCAGCCCCGGGACTAGCTACTACAATGAGCAGTTCTTC	CASSSSPGTSYYNEQFF
TRBV27	NA	NA	TRBJ2-7	TGTGCCAGCAGTCCCCTAAACTCCGGGATCTACGAGCAGTACTTC	CASSPLNSGIYEQYF
TRBV28	TRBD2	NA	TRBJ2-7	TGTGCCAGCACCCCACTTAGCGGGGCCAACTCCTACGAGCAGTACTTC	CASTPLSGANSYEQYF
TRBV6-6	TRBD1	few	TRBJ2-4	TGTGCCAGCAGGGACGGACAGGGAGGCATTCAGTACTTC	CASRDGQGGIQYF
TRBV4-3	NA	NA	TRBJ2-5	TGCGCCAGCAGCCAAGACAGAGACCCTCAAGAGACCCAGTACTTC	CASSQDRDPQETQYF
TRBV10-3	NA	NA	TRBJ2-7	TGTGCCATCGGGCCGGGAGACAACCCCTACGAGCAGTACTTC	CAIGPGDNPYEQYF
TRBV7-8	NA	NA	TRBJ2-5	TGTGCCAGCAGCCTGACAGGGAGGGTAGAGACCCAGTACTTC	CASSLTGRVETQYF
TRBV7-9	TRBD1	NA	TRBJ2-7	TGTGCCAGCAGCTCTGAAGACAGGGCGGCATACGAGCAGTACTTC	CASSSEDRAAYEQYF
TRBV4-3	TRBD2	NA	TRBJ2-7	TGCGCCAGCAGCCAAGATCTCCAGCGGGACTACGAGCAGTACTTC	CASSQDLQRDYEQYF
TRBV5-6	NA	NA	TRBJ1-4	TGTGCCAGCAGCTTGGTGAGGGGTGGGAGAGGAAAACTGTTTTTT	CASSLVRGGRGKLFF